This TCR beta chain appears in the sequencing data of a study of T cell changes during pregnancy in multiple sclerosis. CDR3 length: 16 residues. The V and J ends lost 1 base and 5 bases respectively, with 14 bases between them. The germline V gene encodes CDR1 MNHNS and CDR2 SASEGT. Only in-frame clones appear in the TCRdb table, and some are missing; sequencing was by immunoSEQ multiplex PCR. The sample holds under 45,000 clones; 85% to 95% are singletons and the top ten take 7%. This chain connects TRBV6-1 to TRBJ1-4; TRBD1 is a possible D gene (6 bases). Sample: CD8+ T cells from peripheral blood mononuclear cells, taken in the third trimester of pregnancy. The receptor comes from a female donor with multiple sclerosis, enrolled in a pregnancy study. The CDR3: CASSEGGGKGNEKLFF. DNA of the CDR3: TGTGCCAGCAGTGAAGGAGGGGGTAAAGGGAATGAAAAACTGTTTTTT.